One sample yielded the 16 T cell receptor beta chains listed below, sequenced in a study of a mutant IDH1 vaccine in newly diagnosed glioma. As to time point: week 5, during vaccination. Doses comprised 300 ug of mutant IDH1 20-mer peptide each, plus topical imiquimod. Their cognate antigens are unknown. Data came from immunoSEQ multiplex PCR; TCRdb stores just in-frame clones and leaves some out. The sample holds around 51,000 clones, 78% seen once. Here the sequenced sample was PBMCs, taken from a glioma patient whose treatment included an IDH1 peptide vaccine. All receptors derive from a woman aged 40 to 49 with glioma.

The rearrangement uses TRBV6-1 and TRBJ2-7; possibly TRBD2 for D (5 bases). Germline V gene sequence: CDR1 MNHNS, CDR2 SASEGT. V was cut by 0 bases and J by 6 bases, with 18 bases left in between. CDR3 length: 16 residues. CDR3 amino acids: CASSEAGARKEIEQYF. CDR3 DNA: TGTGCCAGCAGTGAAGCGGGAGCAAGGAAGGAGATCGAGCAGTACTTC.

Only one count was recorded for this clone. The J gene is TRBJ1-5, the V gene TRBV9, with D perhaps matching TRBD1 (5 bases). There are 14 residues in the CDR3. The V and J ends lost 3 bases and 0 bases respectively, with 7 bases between them. Germline CDR1 SGDLS, CDR2 YYNGEE. CDR3 in amino acids: CASSDGASNQPQHF. The CDR3 DNA reads as TGTGCCAGCAGCGATGGGGCTAGCAATCAGCCCCAGCATTTT.

This chain connects TRBV5-1 to TRBJ2-7; 9 bases map to TRBD1. V trimming: 0 bases; J trimming: 4 bases; junction bases outside the gene matches: 2. Germline CDR1 is SGHRS and CDR2 is YFSETQ. The CDR3 is 14 amino acids. CDR3 DNA: TGCGCCAGCAGCTTGGACAGGGGGCTATACGAGCAGTACTTC. It codes for CASSLDRGLYEQYF. Full variable domain (remainder filled in from reference TRBV5-1 and TRBJ2-7): KAGVTQTPRYLIKTRGQQVTLSCSPISGHRSVSWYQQTPGQGLQFLFEYFSETQRNKGNFPGRFSGRQFSNSRSEMNVSTLELGDSALYLCASSLDRGLYEQYFGPGTRLTVT.

This clone was detected once. The V gene is TRBV6-5, the J gene TRBJ1-3, with D uncertain. Germline V lookup: CDR1 MNHEY, CDR2 SVGAGI. The CDR3 covers 14 residues. V dropped 2 bases and J dropped 8 bases, with 13 bases sitting between them. The CDR3 nucleotides read TGTGCCAGCAGTTACAGGGAGTTTTGGGACACCATATATTTT. It yields the protein CASSYREFWDTIYF.

The chain joins TRBV6-5 to TRBJ1-4; TRBD1 might be the D (5 bases). V was trimmed by 0 bases and J by 6 bases, leaving 11 bases between them. The CDR3 consists of 15 residues. CDR1 and CDR2 (germline): MNHEY, SVGAGI. The DNA for the CDR3 is TGTGCCAGCAGTTACTCGGGGCAGATAGATGAAAAACTGTTTTTT. This codes for CASSYSGQIDEKLFF.

This clone was counted a few times. The chain recombines TRBV7-9 with TRBJ2-3, with D unresolved. Trimming stripped 6 bases from V and 2 bases from J, with 18 bases between. There are 16 residues in the CDR3. Germline CDR1 is SEHNR and CDR2 is FQNEAQ (reference sequence). The CDR3 DNA is TGTGCCAGCAGACCCAAGGCGGCCCCGCCCACAGATACGCAGTATTTT. Its protein product is CASRPKAAPPTDTQYF.

The chain links TRBV12-1 to TRBJ1-3. TRBV12-1 has pseudogene status. The CDR3 contains 14 residues. CDR3 in DNA: TGTGCCAGCACCTTGCGCGGGGGCGGAAACACCATATATTTT. This codes for CASTLRGGGNTIYF.

This clone was counted only a few times. The chain links TRBV30 to TRBJ1-1, with 7 bases lining up with TRBD1. This CDR3 contains 13 residues. CDR1 is GTSNPN, CDR2 SVGIG, per germline (reference sequence). J was trimmed by 5 bases and V by 3 bases; bases with no gene match: 6. Here the CDR3 reads CAWRHTGVTEAFF. The CDR3 DNA reads as TGTGCCTGGAGGCATACAGGGGTTACTGAAGCTTTCTTT.

The chain employs TRBV18 and TRBJ1-6; 8 bases agree with TRBD1. The CDR3 loop spans 16 amino acids. V trimming: 1 base; J trimming: 8 bases; junction bases outside the gene matches: 7. Germline values: CDR1 KGHSH, CDR2 LQKENI. The CDR3 DNA reads TGTGCCAGCTCACCACTGGGAGGACAGGGAGATTCACCCCTCCACTTT. Translating gives CASSPLGGQGDSPLHF.

This clone occurred once. The chain carries TRBV5-4 and TRBJ2-5, with D possibly being TRBD1 (6 bases). Per germline, CDR1 SGHNT and CDR2 YYREEE (reference sequence). The CDR3 covers 16 residues. V lost 0 bases and J 2 bases, leaving 14 bases between the germline ends. The CDR3 protein is CASSLVIGTQQETQYF. CDR3 DNA: TGTGCCAGCAGCTTGGTCATCGGGACACAGCAAGAGACCCAGTACTTC.

V gene TRBV4-2 combines with J gene TRBJ2-7; D unclear. The germline V gene encodes CDR1 LGHNA and CDR2 YNFKEQ. The CDR3 is 15 amino acids. V was cut by 1 base and J by 4 bases, with 14 bases left in between. CDR3 in amino acids: CASSQARSSVYEQYF. The CDR3 nucleotides are TGTGCCAGCAGCCAAGCACGTAGTTCGGTTTACGAGCAGTACTTC.

The chain employs TRBV4-3 and TRBJ1-4, with D maybe TRBD1 (6 bases). V gave up 2 bases and J gave up 12 bases, with 13 bases separating them. The CDR3 spans 13 residues. Germline loops: CDR1 LGHNA, CDR2 YSLEER. CDR3: CASSQHTGRELFF. The CDR3 nucleotides read TGCGCCAGCAGCCAACATACAGGGAGGGAACTGTTTTTT.

This chain connects TRBV11-2 to TRBJ2-5; 11 nucleotides match TRBD2. The CDR3 runs to 16 residues. Germline V gene sequence: CDR1 SGHAT, CDR2 FQNNGV. V was clipped by 1 base and J by 5 bases; unmatched bases: 6. CDR3 loop: CASSLGAASGGETQYF. CDR3 DNA sequence: TGTGCCAGCAGCTTAGGGGCGGCTAGCGGGGGGGAGACCCAGTACTTC. Looking up the rest from reference TRBV11-2 and TRBJ2-5 gives the full variable domain: EAGVAQSPRYKIIEKRQSVAFWCNPISGHATLYWYQQILGQGPKLLIQFQNNGVVDDSQLPKDRFSAERLKGVDSTLKIQPAKLEDSAVYLCASSLGAASGGETQYFGPGTRLLVL.

The chain has TRBV6-4 and TRBJ2-2; no firm D call. V dropped 4 bases and J dropped 4 bases, with 7 bases sitting between them. Germline lookup yields CDR1 MRHNA and CDR2 SNTAGT. The CDR3 sequence is 13 residues long. The CDR3 spells CASSVIFTGELFF. CDR3 nucleotide sequence: TGTGCCAGCAGTGTGATATTCACCGGGGAGCTGTTTTTT.

This clone was observed a handful of times. The V call is TRBV30, the J call TRBJ1-5, with no clear D. This CDR3 has 14 amino acids. Germline CDR1 is GTSNPN and CDR2 is SVGIG (reference sequence). Trimming removed 1 base from V and 3 bases from J, with 10 bases in between. The DNA of the CDR3 is TGTGCCTGGAGTGGAACTGCATCCAATCAGCCCCAGCATTTT. It is translated as CAWSGTASNQPQHF.

The V call is TRBV5-5, the J call TRBJ1-2, with D uncertain. The V end was cut by 0 bases, the J end by 4 bases, with 13 bases between. Germline loops: CDR1 SGHKS, CDR2 YYEKEE (reference sequence). There are 15 residues in the CDR3. CDR3 in DNA: TGTGCCAGCAGCTTGGCGTCTGAATTGGCCTATGGCTACACCTTC. This sequence encodes CASSLASELAYGYTF.